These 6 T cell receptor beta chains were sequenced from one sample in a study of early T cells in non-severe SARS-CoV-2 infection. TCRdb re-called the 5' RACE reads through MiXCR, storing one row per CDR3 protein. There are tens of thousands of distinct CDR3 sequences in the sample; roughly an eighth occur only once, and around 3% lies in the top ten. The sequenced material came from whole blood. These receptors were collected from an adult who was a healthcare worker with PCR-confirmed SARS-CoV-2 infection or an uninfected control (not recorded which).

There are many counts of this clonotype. The CDR3 protein is CASSGRLAGSYNEQFF. The CDR3 coding sequence is TGTGCCAGCAGCGGACGACTAGCGGGATCCTACAATGAGCAGTTCTTC. This sequence joins TRBV9 and TRBJ2-1, with 11 bases fitting TRBD2. The trim removed 3 bases at V and 1 base at J, leaving 3 bases unmatched. Germline V gene sequence: CDR1 SGDLS, CDR2 YYNGEE. This CDR3 has 16 residues. The variable domain in full, with the rest retrieved from reference TRBV9 and TRBJ2-1, is DSGVTQTPKHLITATGQRVTLRCSPRSGDLSVYWYQQSLDQGLQFLIQYYNGEERAKGNILERFSAQQFPDLHSELNLSSLELGDSALYFCASSGRLAGSYNEQFFGPGTRLTVL.

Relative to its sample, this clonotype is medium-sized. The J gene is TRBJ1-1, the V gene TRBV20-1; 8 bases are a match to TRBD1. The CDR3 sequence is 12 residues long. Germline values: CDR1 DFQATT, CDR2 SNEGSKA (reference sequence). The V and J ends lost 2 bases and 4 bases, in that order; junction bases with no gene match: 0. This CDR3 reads CSARQGATEAFF. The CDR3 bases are TGCAGTGCTAGACAGGGGGCCACTGAAGCTTTCTTT.

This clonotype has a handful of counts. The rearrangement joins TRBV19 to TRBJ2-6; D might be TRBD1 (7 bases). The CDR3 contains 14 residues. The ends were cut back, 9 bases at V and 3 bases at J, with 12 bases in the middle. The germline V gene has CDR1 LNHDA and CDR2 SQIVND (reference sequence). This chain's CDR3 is CASRQGGGANVLTF. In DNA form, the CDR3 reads TGTGCCAGCCGACAGGGAGGTGGGGCCAACGTCCTGACTTTC.

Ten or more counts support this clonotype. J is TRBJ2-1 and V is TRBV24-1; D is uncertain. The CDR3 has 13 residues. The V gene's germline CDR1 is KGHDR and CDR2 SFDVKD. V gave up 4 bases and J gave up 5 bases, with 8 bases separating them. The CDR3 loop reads CATSDDNNNEQFF. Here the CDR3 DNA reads TGTGCCACCAGTGACGACAACAACAATGAGCAGTTCTTC.

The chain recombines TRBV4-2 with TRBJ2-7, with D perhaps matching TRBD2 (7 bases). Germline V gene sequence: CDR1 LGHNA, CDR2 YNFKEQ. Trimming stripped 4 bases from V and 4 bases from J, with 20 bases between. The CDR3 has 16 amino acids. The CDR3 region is CASSRQASGQTYEQYF. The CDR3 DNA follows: TGTGCCAGCAGCCGACAGGCTAGCGGACAAACGTACGAGCAGTACTTC.

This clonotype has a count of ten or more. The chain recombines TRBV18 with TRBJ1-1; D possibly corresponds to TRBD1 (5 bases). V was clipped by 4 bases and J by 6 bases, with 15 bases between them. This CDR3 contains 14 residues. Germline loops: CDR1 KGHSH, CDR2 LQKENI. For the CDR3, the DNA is TGTGCCAGCTCACTCTCAGGGCGTCAGGCTGAAGCTTTCTTT. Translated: CASSLSGRQAEAFF.